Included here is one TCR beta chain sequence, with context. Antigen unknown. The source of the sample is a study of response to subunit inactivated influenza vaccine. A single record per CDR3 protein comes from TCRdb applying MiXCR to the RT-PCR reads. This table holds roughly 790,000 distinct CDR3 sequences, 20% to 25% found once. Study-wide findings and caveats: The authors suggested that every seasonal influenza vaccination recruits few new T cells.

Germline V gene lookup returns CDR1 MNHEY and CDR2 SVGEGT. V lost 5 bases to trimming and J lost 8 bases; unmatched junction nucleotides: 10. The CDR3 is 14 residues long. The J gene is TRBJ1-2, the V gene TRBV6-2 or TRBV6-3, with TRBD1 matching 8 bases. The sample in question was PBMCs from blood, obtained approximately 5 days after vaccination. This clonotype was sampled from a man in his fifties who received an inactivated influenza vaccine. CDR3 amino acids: CASSQTGEVRGYTF. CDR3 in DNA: TGTGCCAGCAGTCAGACAGGGGAAGTACGCGGCTACACCTTC.